This entry concerns a single T cell receptor beta chain. Its target is not known. This CDR3 has 13 residues. V was pared by 6 bases and J by 7 bases, with 15 bases between. TCRdb re-called the RT-PCR reads with MiXCR, one entry per CDR3 protein. Altogether approximately 530,000 distinct CDR3 sequences are present, 7.5% to 8.5% being singletons, with the ten largest covering roughly 13%. The data were taken from a study of response to subunit inactivated influenza vaccine. Study outcomes and limitations: The authors proposed limited new T cell recruitment per seasonal influenza vaccination.

Here the sequenced sample was PBMCs from blood, taken approximately 25 months after vaccination. The source is a man between 50 and 70 years old who received an inactivated influenza vaccine. The chain is built from TRBV12-3 or TRBV12-4 and TRBJ2-5; D is uncertain. CDR3 sequence reads: CASRLGPTGTQYF. In nucleotides, the CDR3 is TGTGCCAGCAGGCTGGGCCCTACGGGGACCCAGTACTTC.